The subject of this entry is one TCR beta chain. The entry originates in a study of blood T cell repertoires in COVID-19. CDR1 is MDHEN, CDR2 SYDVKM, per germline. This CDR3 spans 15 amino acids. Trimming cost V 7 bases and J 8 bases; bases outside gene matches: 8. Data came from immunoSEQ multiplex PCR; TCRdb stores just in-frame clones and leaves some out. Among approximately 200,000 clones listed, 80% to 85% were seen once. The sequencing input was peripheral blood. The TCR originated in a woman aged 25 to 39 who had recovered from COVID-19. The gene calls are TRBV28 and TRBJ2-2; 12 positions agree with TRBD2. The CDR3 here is CASTEGLAGNGELFF. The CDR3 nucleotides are TGTGCCAGCACCGAAGGACTAGCGGGAAATGGGGAGCTGTTTTTT.